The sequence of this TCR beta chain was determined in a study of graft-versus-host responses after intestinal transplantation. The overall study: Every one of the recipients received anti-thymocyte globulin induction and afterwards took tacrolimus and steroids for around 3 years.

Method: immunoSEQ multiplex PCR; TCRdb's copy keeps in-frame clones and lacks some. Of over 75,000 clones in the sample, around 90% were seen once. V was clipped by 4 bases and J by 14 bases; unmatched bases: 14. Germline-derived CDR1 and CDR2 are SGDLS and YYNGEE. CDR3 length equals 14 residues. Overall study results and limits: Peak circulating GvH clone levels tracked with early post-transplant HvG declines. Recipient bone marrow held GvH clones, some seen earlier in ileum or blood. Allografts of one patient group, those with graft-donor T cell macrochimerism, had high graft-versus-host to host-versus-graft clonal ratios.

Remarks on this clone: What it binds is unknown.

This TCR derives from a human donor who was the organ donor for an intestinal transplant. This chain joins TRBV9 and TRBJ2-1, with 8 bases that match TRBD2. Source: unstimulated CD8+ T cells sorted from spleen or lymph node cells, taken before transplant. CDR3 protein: CASSTMGRGGPKFF. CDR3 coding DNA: TGTGCCAGCAGCACTATGGGTCGGGGGGGACCAAAGTTCTTC. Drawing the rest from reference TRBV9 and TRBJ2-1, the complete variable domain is DSGVTQTPKHLITATGQRVTLRCSPRSGDLSVYWYQQSLDQGLQFLIQYYNGEERAKGNILERFSAQQFPDLHSELNLSSLELGDSALYFCASSTMGRGGPKFFGPGTRLTVL.